What follows are 21 T cell receptor beta chains derived from one specimen sequenced in a study of cytomegalovirus exposure and HLA in healthy donors (TCRdb year 2017). The library was produced with the immunoSEQ multiplex PCR assay. The multiplex PCR relied on a mix of 60 forward primers for TCR Vbeta segments and 13 reverse primers for TCR Jbeta segments. Drawn from immuneACCESS, this table holds only the in-frame rearrangements with V and J called that TCRdb kept. Clones are partly lost; checked studies trace under half to an unresolved V gene and leave the rest unexplained. The sample has about 130,000 clones on record, just under 80% of them singletons. The ten largest account for roughly 0.99% of the sample. The sequencing sample was made of PBMCs. The receptors originated from a male donor in good health and CMV-seronegative.

The rearrangement uses TRBV11-3 and TRBJ2-1; D may be TRBD1 (6 bases). Germline V gives CDR1 SGHNT, CDR2 YENEEA. The CDR3 covers 16 residues. Trimming left V 1 base short and J 7 bases short, with 17 bases between. The CDR3: CASSLGGQGLKNEQFF. The CDR3 nucleotides are TGTGCCAGCAGCTTAGGGGGGCAGGGTCTAAAGAATGAGCAGTTCTTC.

The count of this clone is one. This same CDR3 is encoded by further DNA sequences in the sample. The chain joins TRBV5-1 to TRBJ2-2; 8 nucleotides match TRBD1. Per the germline V gene, CDR1 is SGHRS and CDR2 is YFSETQ. The V and J ends lost 2 bases and 0 bases, in that order; junction bases with no gene match: 0. The CDR3 is 15 residues long. The CDR3: CASSLQGANTGELFF. The CDR3 bases are TGCGCCAGCAGCTTACAGGGGGCGAACACCGGGGAGCTGTTTTTT.

V and J are TRBV18 and TRBJ1-1; D is uncertain. From germline, CDR1 is KGHSH and CDR2 LQKENI. The CDR3 spans 13 residues. Trimming stripped 0 bases from V and 4 bases from J, with 6 bases between. CDR3 DNA: TGTGCCAGCTCACCACCCAAGCGCACTGAAGCTTTCTTT. Encoded protein: CASSPPKRTEAFF.

V usage is TRBV9 and J usage is TRBJ2-2, with 9 bases aligning to TRBD2. Germline assignment: CDR1 SGDLS and CDR2 YYNGEE. CDR3 length equals 14 residues. The junction had 0 bases not matched to a gene; V was cut back by 0 bases and J by 6 bases. In DNA, the CDR3 is TGTGCCAGCAGCGTAGGCGGGGGGGCCGGGGAGCTGTTTTTT. It yields the protein CASSVGGGAGELFF.

This chain connects TRBV19 to TRBJ1-2; 9 nucleotides agree with TRBD1. The V segment lost 0 bases and the J segment 5 bases; nucleotides outside the gene matches: 1. Germline CDR1 and CDR2: LNHDA and SQIVND (reference sequence). This CDR3 has 14 residues. Here the CDR3 reads CASSIDGTGYGYTF. The CDR3 coding sequence is TGTGCCAGTAGTATAGATGGGACAGGGTATGGCTACACCTTC.

The rearrangement uses TRBV2 and TRBJ2-4; 12 bases map to TRBD1. The V gene's germline CDR1 is SNHLY and CDR2 FYNNEI. J gave up 15 bases and V 2 bases, and 8 bases lay outside the gene matches. The CDR3 sequence is 14 residues long. CDR3 nucleotides: TGTGCCAGCAGTGAAAGGGGACAGGGGGCGCGTGGGTACTTC. This gives the protein CASSERGQGARGYF.

This clone was observed a single time. This chain connects TRBV5-6 to TRBJ2-7, with TRBD1 matching over 10 bases. Germline trimming cut 6 bases from V and 11 bases from J; bases unmatched to any gene: 17. CDR1 and CDR2 from the germline V gene are SGHDT and YYEEEE. The CDR3 covers 15 residues. CDR3 residues: CASTLLGDRGHLEYF. The CDR3 DNA follows: TGTGCCAGCACCTTACTGGGTGACAGGGGGCATTTGGAGTACTTC.

This clone was detected once. The genes are TRBV7-2 and TRBJ1-5, with D possibly matching TRBD1 (5 bases). V was clipped by 3 bases and J by 1 base, with 13 bases between them. This CDR3 region has 16 residues. The germline V gene encodes CDR1 SGHTA and CDR2 FQGNSA. The CDR3 here is CASSFNGRQSNQPQHF. The CDR3 region has the DNA TGTGCCAGCAGCTTCAACGGACGACAGAGCAATCAGCCCCAGCATTTT.

V gene TRBV11-2 combines with J gene TRBJ2-5; TRBD2 agrees at 12 bases. The CDR3 has 15 amino acids. Losses at the gene ends were 5 bases for V and 9 bases for J; bases not matched to a gene: 10. Germline CDR1 SGHAT, CDR2 FQNNGV. The CDR3 is CASSPPTSGGVPQYF. CDR3 sequence (DNA): TGTGCCAGCAGCCCGCCGACTAGCGGGGGAGTGCCCCAGTACTTC.

The V and J genes are TRBV12-1 and TRBJ1-1; the table's D call of TRBD1 was not tested on the DNA. TRBV12-1 is flagged as a pseudogene. This CDR3 is 16 amino acids long. CDR3 nucleotide sequence: TGTGCCAGCAGCCGTCCCGGGACAGGGATGAACACTGAAGCTTTCTTT. Translation gives CASSRPGTGMNTEAFF.

The CDR3 loop reads CASSRGVSTGELFF. The CDR3 nucleotides read TGTGCCAGCAGTCGAGGTGTGAGCACCGGGGAGCTGTTTTTT. The rearrangement uses TRBV6-5 and TRBJ2-2, with D unresolved. Germline V gene sequence: CDR1 MNHEY, CDR2 SVGAGI. Trimming pared 5 bases from V and 4 bases from J, leaving 11 bases between. There are 14 residues in the CDR3.

The sample holds one count of this clone. The J gene is TRBJ2-3, the V gene TRBV5-4, with D perhaps TRBD2 (7 bases). CDR1 is SGHNT and CDR2 is YYREEE in the germline V gene (reference sequence). The CDR3 is 17 residues long. V gave up 1 base and J gave up 5 bases, with 20 bases separating them. The CDR3 sequence: CASSLRGGPLHEDTQYF. Written as DNA, the CDR3 is TGTGCCAGCAGCTTGAGGGGGGGCCCGCTTCATGAAGATACGCAGTATTTT.

The chain combines TRBV7-2 with TRBJ1-2, with D unclear. The CDR3 runs to 13 residues. Trimming removed 0 bases at V and 7 bases at J, with 9 bases between. Germline CDR1 reads SGHTA; CDR2 reads FQGNSA. The CDR3: CASSLAKEVGYTF. Written as DNA, the CDR3 is TGTGCCAGCAGCTTAGCCAAAGAGGTTGGCTACACCTTC.

This rearrangement joins TRBV7-9 to TRBJ1-2; 12 bases fit TRBD1. Germline lookup yields CDR1 SEHNR and CDR2 FQNEAQ (reference sequence). CDR3 length: 16 residues. J gave up 8 bases and V 5 bases, and 12 bases lay outside the gene matches. This CDR3 is CASSAVSGQGAQGYTF. In DNA, the CDR3 is TGTGCCAGCAGCGCTGTTTCGGGACAGGGGGCGCAAGGCTACACCTTC.

The V gene is TRBV12-5, the J gene TRBJ1-1; TRBD1 matches at 7 bases. With 5 bases clipped from V and 2 bases from J, the junction kept 5 bases outside the gene matches. Germline CDR1 and CDR2: LGHNT and FRNRAP. This CDR3 comprises 14 residues. CDR3 region: CASGPNRGNTEAFF. Here the CDR3 DNA reads TGTGCTAGTGGTCCGAACAGGGGTAACACTGAAGCTTTCTTT.

V usage is TRBV5-1 and J usage is TRBJ2-7; no reliable D call. The CDR3 covers 14 residues. Germline V lookup: CDR1 SGHRS, CDR2 YFSETQ. V was clipped by 0 bases and J by 2 bases, with 9 bases between them. The CDR3 DNA follows: TGCGCCAGCAGCTTGGTTTCGTTTCCCTACGAGCAGTACTTC. Protein sequence: CASSLVSFPYEQYF.

CDR3 sequence (DNA): TGTGCTAGTGGTGCAGGGACAGGGGGCAACACAGATACGCAGTATTTT. Encoded protein: CASGAGTGGNTDTQYF. V is TRBV12-5 and J is TRBJ2-3, with TRBD1 matching over 12 bases. The germline gives CDR1 LGHNT, CDR2 FRNRAP. The junction had 5 bases not matched to a gene; V was cut back by 5 bases and J by 2 bases. The CDR3 is 16 amino acids.

This clone was found a few times. The V call is TRBV5-1, the J call TRBJ1-1; TRBD1 agrees at 7 bases. V lost 3 bases to trimming and J lost 3 bases; unmatched junction nucleotides: 2. This CDR3 spans 13 amino acids. The germline CDR1 and CDR2 sequences are SGHRS and YFSETQ. DNA of the CDR3: TGCGCCAGCAGCTCCAGGGGGGACACTGAAGCTTTCTTT. Amino acids: CASSSRGDTEAFF.

This chain joins TRBV9 and TRBJ1-1; possible D gene TRBD1, 5 bases. Trimming took 4 bases from V and 9 from J, leaving 19 bases between them. The CDR3 spans 14 residues. Per the germline V gene, CDR1 is SGDLS and CDR2 is YYNGEE. The CDR3 nucleotides are TGTGCCAGCAGCCTCGGGGGGTCGGAACCCCAAGCTTTCTTT. Translation gives CASSLGGSEPQAFF.

A single count supports this clone. The chain links TRBV7-2 to TRBJ2-2; TRBD2 matches 8 bases. The junction had 7 bases not matched to a gene; V was cut back by 1 base and J by 6 bases. Germline V lookup: CDR1 SGHTA, CDR2 FQGNSA. The CDR3 extends over 16 amino acids. The CDR3 DNA reads as TGTGCCAGCAGCTTAGTGGGAGCGGGGGTGGCCGGGGAGCTGTTTTTT. This translates into CASSLVGAGVAGELFF.

The chain employs TRBV29-1 and TRBJ1-5; the D gene is possibly TRBD1 (5 bases). V dropped 7 bases and J dropped 11 bases, with 18 bases sitting between them. The CDR3 runs 12 residues. Per the germline V gene, CDR1 is SQVTM and CDR2 is ANQGSEA. The CDR3 nucleotides are TGCAGCGCCACGACAGCGTCAGAGTCCCAGCATTTT. This gives the protein CSATTASESQHF.